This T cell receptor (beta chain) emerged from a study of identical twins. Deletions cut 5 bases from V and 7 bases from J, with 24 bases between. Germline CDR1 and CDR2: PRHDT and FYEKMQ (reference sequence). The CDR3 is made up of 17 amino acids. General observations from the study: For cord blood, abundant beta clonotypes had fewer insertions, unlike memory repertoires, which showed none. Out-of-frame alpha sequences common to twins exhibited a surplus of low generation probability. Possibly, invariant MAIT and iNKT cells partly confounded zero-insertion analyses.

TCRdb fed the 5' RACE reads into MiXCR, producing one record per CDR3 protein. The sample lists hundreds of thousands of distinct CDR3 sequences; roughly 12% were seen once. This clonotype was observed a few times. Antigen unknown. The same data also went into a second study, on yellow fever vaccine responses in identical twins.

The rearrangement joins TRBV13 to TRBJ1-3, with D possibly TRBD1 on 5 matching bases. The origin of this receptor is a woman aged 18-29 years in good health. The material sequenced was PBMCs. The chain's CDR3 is CASSPTAGLGRRNTIYF. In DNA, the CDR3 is TGTGCCAGCAGCCCAACGGCAGGGCTCGGACGTCGGAACACCATATATTTT.